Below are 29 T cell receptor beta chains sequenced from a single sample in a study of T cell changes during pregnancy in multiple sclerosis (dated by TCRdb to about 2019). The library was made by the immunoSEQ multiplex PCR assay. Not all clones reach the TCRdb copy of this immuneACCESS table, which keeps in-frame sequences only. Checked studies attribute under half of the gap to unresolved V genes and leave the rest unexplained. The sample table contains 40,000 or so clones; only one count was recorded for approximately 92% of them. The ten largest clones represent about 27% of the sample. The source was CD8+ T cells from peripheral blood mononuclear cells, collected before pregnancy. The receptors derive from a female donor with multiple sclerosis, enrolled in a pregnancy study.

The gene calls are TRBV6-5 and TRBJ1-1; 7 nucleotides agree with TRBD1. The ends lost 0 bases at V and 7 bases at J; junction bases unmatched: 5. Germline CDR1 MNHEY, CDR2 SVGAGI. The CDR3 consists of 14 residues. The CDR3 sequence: CASSYSAGGFEAFF. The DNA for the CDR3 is TGTGCCAGCAGTTACTCGGCAGGGGGATTTGAAGCTTTCTTT.

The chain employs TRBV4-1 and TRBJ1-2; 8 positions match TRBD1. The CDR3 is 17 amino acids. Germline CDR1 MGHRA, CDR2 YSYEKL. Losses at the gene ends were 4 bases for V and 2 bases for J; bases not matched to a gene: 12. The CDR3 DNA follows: TGCGCCAGCAGCCCTACATACGCGGGACAGGCCAACTATGGCTACACCTTC. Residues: CASSPTYAGQANYGYTF.

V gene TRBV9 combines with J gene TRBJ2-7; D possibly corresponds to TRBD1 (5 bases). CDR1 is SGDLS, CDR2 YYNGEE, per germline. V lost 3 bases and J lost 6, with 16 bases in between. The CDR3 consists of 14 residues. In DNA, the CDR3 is TGTGCCAGCAGCGACCGACAGTCCTGGGGCGAGCAGTACTTC. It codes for CASSDRQSWGEQYF.

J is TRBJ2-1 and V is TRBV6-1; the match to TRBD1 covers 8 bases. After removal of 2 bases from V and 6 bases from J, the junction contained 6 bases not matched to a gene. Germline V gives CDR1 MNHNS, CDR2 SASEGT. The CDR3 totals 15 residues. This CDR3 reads CASSEMGGTGNEQFF. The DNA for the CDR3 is TGTGCCAGCAGTGAAATGGGCGGGACAGGCAATGAGCAGTTCTTC.

In DNA, the CDR3 is TGTGCCAGCAGTTTTCGGTCCAATGAGCAGTTCTTC. Protein product: CASSFRSNEQFF. The V and J genes are TRBV27 and TRBJ2-1, with D unresolved. Trimming pared 3 bases from V and 6 bases from J, leaving 6 bases between. CDR1 is MNHEY, CDR2 SMNVEV, per germline (reference sequence). The CDR3 sequence is 12 residues long.

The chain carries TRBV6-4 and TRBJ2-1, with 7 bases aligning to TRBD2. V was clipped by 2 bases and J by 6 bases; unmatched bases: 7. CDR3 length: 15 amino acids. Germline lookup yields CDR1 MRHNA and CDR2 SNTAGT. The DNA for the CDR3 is TGTGCCAGCAGTGACGGGCTAGCGGCGTCCAATGAGCAGTTCTTC. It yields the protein CASSDGLAASNEQFF.

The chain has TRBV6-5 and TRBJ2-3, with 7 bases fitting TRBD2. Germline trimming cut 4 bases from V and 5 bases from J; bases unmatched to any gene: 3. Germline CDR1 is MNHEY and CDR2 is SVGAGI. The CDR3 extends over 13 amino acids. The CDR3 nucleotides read TGTGCCAGCAGTTTTGGGGGGGTAGATACGCAGTATTTT. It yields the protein CASSFGGVDTQYF.

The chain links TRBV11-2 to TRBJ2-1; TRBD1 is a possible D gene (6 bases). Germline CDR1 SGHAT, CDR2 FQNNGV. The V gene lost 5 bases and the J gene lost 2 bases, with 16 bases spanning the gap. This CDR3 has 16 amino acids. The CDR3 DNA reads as TGTGCCAGCAGCGTAGGACCGCGACAGGCCTACAATGAGCAGTTCTTC. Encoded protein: CASSVGPRQAYNEQFF.

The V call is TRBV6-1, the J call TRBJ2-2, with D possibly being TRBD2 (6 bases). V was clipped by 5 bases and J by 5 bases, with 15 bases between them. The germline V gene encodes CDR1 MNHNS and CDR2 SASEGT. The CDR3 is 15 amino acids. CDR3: CASSPTGVKTGELFF. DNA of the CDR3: TGTGCCAGCAGTCCGACGGGAGTGAAGACCGGGGAGCTGTTTTTT.

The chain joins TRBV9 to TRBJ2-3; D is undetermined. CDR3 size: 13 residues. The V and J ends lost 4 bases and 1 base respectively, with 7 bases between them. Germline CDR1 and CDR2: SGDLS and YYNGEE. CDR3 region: CASSPPGTDTQYF. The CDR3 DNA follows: TGTGCCAGCAGCCCCCCGGGCACAGATACGCAGTATTTT.

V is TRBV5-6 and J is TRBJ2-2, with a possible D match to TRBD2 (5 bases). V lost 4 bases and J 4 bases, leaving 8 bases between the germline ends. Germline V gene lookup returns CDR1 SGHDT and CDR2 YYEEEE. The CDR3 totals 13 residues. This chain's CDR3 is CASSRGVTGELFF. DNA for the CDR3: TGTGCCAGCAGCCGGGGAGTCACCGGGGAGCTGTTTTTT.

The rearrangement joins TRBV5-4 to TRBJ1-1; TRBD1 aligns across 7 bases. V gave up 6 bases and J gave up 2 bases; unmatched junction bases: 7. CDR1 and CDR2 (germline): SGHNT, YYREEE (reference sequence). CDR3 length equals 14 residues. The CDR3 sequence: CASTQGGPNTEAFF. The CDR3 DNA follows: TGTGCCAGCACTCAGGGGGGTCCAAACACTGAAGCTTTCTTT.

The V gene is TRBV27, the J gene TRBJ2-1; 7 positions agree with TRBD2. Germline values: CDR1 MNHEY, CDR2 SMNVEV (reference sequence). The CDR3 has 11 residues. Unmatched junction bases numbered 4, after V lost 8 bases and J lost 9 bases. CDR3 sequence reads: CASGRAVEQFF. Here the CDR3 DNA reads TGTGCCAGCGGGAGGGCCGTTGAGCAGTTCTTC.

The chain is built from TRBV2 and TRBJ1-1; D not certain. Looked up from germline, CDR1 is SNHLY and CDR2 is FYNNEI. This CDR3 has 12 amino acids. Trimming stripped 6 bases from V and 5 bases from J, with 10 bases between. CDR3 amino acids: CASRGRITEAFF. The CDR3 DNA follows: TGTGCCAGCAGGGGCCGTATAACTGAAGCTTTCTTT.

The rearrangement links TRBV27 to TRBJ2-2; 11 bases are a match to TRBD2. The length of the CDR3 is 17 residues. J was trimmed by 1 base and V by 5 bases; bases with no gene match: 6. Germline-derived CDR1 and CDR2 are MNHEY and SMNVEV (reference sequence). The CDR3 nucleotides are TGTGCCAGCAGTCTCCTACTAGCGGGGGTGAACACCGGGGAGCTGTTTTTT. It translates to CASSLLLAGVNTGELFF.

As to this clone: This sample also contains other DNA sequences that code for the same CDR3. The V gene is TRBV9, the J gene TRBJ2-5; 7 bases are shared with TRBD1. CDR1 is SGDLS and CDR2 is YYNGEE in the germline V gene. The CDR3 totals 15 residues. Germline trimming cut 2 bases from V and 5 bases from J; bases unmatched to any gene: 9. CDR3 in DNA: TGTGCCAGCAGCGTGGGTACAGGGGTGGGCGAGACCCAGTACTTC. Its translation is CASSVGTGVGETQYF.

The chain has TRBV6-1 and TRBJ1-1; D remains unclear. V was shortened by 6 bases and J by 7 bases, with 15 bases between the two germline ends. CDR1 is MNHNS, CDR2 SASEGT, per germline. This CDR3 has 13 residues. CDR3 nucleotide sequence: TGTGCCAGCAGCCCCATCGCCGAGTTTGAAGCTTTCTTT. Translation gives CASSPIAEFEAFF.

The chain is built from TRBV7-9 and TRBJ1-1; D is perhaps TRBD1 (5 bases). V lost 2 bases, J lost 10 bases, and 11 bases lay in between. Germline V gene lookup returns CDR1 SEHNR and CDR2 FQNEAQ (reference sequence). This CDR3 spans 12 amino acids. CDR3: CASSLNRDLAFF. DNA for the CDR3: TGTGCCAGCAGCTTAAACCGGGACTTAGCTTTCTTT.

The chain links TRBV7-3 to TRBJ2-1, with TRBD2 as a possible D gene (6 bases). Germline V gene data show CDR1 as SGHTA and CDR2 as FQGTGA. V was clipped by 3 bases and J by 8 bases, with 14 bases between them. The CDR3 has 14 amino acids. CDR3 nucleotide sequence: TGTGCCAGCAGCTTGGGATCCCCTAGCGATGAGCAGTTCTTC. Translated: CASSLGSPSDEQFF.

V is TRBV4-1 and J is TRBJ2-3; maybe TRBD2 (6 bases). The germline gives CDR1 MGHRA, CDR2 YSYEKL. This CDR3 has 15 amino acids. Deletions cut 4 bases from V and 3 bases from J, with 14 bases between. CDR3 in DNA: TGCGCCAGCAGCCCCCGCCGGGGGAGTACAGATACGCAGTATTTT. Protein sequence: CASSPRRGSTDTQYF.

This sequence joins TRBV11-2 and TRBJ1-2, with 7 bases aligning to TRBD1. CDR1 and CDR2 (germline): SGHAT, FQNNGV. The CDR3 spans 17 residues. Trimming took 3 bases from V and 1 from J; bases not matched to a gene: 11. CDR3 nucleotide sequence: TGTGCCAGCAGCTTTCCATACAGGGGCTCGTTTAACTATGGCTACACCTTC. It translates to CASSFPYRGSFNYGYTF.

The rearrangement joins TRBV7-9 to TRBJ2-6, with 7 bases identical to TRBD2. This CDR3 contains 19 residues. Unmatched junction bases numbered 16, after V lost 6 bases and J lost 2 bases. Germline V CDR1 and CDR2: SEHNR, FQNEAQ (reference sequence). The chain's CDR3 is CASRYRGGVLRPGANVLTF. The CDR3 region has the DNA TGTGCCAGCAGATATCGTGGGGGGGTCCTCAGACCTGGGGCCAACGTCCTGACTTTC.

CDR3 sequence reads: CASSVSGDNYGYTF. As DNA, the CDR3 is TGTGCCAGCAGCGTCTCGGGGGATAACTATGGCTACACCTTC. The chain uses TRBV9 and TRBJ1-2; tentatively, D is TRBD1 (5 bases). Germline V CDR1 and CDR2: SGDLS, YYNGEE. The CDR3 loop spans 14 amino acids. The V end lost 2 bases, the J end lost 1 base, and 9 bases lay between the germline ends.

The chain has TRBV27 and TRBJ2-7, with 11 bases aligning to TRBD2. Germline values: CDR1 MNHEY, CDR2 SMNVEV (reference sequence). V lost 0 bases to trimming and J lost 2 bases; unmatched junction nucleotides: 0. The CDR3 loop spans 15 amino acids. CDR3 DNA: TGTGCCAGCAGTTTATCGGGACTAGCGGCCTACGAGCAGTACTTC. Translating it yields CASSLSGLAAYEQYF.

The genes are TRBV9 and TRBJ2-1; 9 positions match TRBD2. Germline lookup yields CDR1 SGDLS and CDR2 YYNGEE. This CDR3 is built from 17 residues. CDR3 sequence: CAKRVGGRLAAYDEQFF. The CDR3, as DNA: TGTGCGAAGCGGGTAGGGGGCAGACTAGCGGCCTATGATGAGCAGTTCTTC. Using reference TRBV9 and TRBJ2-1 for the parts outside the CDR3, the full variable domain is DSGVTQTPKHLITATGQRVTLRCSPRSGDLSVYWYQQSLDQGLQFLIQYYNGEERAKGNILERFSAQQFPDLHSELNLSSLELGDSALYFCAKRVGGRLAAYDEQFFGPGTRLTVL.

Written as DNA, the CDR3 is TGTGCCAGTATCGGGACAGGGGGGATGAACACTGAAGCTTTCTTT. Translation gives CASIGTGGMNTEAFF. The J gene is TRBJ1-1, the V gene TRBV19, with 11 bases lining up with TRBD1. The V segment lost 7 bases and the J segment 0 bases; nucleotides outside the gene matches: 4. This CDR3 comprises 15 residues. The V gene's germline CDR1 is LNHDA and CDR2 SQIVND (reference sequence).

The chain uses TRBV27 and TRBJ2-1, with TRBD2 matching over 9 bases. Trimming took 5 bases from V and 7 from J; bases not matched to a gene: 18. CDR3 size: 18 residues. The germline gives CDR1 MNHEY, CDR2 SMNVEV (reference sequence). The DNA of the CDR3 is TGTGCCAGCAGTCTGAACCCCCCTTCTAGCGGGGTGGGAAATGAGCAGTTCTTC. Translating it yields CASSLNPPSSGVGNEQFF.

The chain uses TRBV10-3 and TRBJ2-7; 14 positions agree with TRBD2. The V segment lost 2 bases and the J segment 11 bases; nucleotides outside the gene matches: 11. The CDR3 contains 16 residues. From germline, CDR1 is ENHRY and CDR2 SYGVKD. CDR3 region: CAISERGSGLAGEKYF. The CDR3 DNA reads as TGTGCCATCAGTGAGAGGGGGTCGGGACTAGCGGGAGAGAAGTACTTC.

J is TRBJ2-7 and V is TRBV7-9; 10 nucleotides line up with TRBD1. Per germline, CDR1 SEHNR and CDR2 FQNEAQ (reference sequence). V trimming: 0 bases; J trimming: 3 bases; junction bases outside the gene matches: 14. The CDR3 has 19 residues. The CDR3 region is CASSLARRDRGQIGYEQYF. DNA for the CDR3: TGTGCCAGCAGCTTAGCACGTCGAGACAGGGGGCAGATCGGCTACGAGCAGTACTTC.